This entry lists 3 T cell receptor beta chains sequenced from one sample in a study of OX40 agonist ivuxolimab in advanced cancers. Library preparation employed the immunoSEQ multiplex PCR assay. The clones in this table, taken by TCRdb from immuneACCESS, are in-frame only. Not every clone is retained; where verified, under half of the shortfall comes from an unresolved V gene, and the cause of the rest is unknown. This sample is represented by fewer than 35,000 clones; roughly 74% of them were singletons. The top ten clones comprise approximately 13% of the sample. Sample: CD4+ or CD8+ T cells sorted from blood, taken in a trial of the OX40 agonist ivuxolimab. The receptors shown here come from an adult with an advanced solid tumor such as melanoma, head and neck, liver or kidney cancer.

By share, this clone counts as medium-sized. This sequence joins TRBV30 and TRBJ1-2, with TRBD1 as a possible D gene (6 bases). Germline CDR1 GTSNPN, CDR2 SVGIG (reference sequence). The CDR3 sequence is 15 residues long. The ends were cut back, 0 bases at V and 3 bases at J, with 14 bases in the middle. The CDR3 loop reads CAWSVGEEGDYGYTF. In nucleotides, the CDR3 is TGTGCCTGGAGTGTAGGGGAGGAGGGGGACTATGGCTACACCTTC. Looking up the rest from reference TRBV30 and TRBJ1-2 gives the full variable domain: SQTIHQWPATLVQPVGSPLSLECTVEGTSNPNLYWYRQAAGRGLQLLFYSVGIGQISSEVPQNLSASRPQDRQFILSSKKLLLSDSGFYLCAWSVGEEGDYGYTFGSGTRLTVV.

In regard to this clone: A junction boundary mismatches the germline segment, possibly from a read error. DNA of the CDR3: TGCGCCAGCAGCCAATCACCGACAGTGAGGCCTGAAGCTTTCTTT. This sequence encodes CASSQSPTVRPEAFF. The chain is built from TRBV13 and TRBJ1-1; possible D gene TRBD1, 5 bases. The CDR3 sequence is 15 residues long. From germline, CDR1 is PRHDT and CDR2 FYEKMQ (reference sequence).

The chain uses TRBV18 and TRBJ1-3; maybe TRBD1 (6 bases). Germline CDR1 KGHSH, CDR2 LQKENI. Trimming removed 6 bases at V and 0 bases at J, with 9 bases between. The CDR3 loop spans 14 amino acids. The CDR3 reads CASSPDSSGNTIYF. CDR3 sequence (DNA): TGTGCCAGCTCCCCGGACAGCTCTGGAAACACCATATATTTT.